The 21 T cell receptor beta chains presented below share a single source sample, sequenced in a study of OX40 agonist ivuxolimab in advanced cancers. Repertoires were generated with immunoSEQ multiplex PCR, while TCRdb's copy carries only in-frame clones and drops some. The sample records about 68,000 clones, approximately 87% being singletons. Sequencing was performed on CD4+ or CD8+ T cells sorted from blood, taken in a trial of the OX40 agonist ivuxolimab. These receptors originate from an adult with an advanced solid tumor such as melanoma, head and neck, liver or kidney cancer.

CDR3 DNA sequence: TGTGCCAGCTCACCAACCGGGACTAGCGGAGCCTACGAGCAGTACTTC. This codes for CASSPTGTSGAYEQYF. The genes are TRBV18 and TRBJ2-7, with 11 bases matching TRBD2. Trimming at V came to 2 bases and at J to 2 bases, leaving 5 bases not matched to a gene. From germline, CDR1 is KGHSH and CDR2 LQKENI. The CDR3 contains 16 residues.

The CDR3 sequence: CASSQRRDPTNTGELFF. In nucleotides, the CDR3 is TGTGCCAGCTCCCAACGGAGGGACCCTACGAACACCGGGGAGCTGTTTTTT. The rearrangement uses TRBV18 and TRBJ2-2; a possible D gene is TRBD2 (6 bases). The CDR3 has 17 amino acids. Germline V gene sequence: CDR1 KGHSH, CDR2 LQKENI. V shed 6 bases and J shed 0 bases, with 17 bases lying between them.

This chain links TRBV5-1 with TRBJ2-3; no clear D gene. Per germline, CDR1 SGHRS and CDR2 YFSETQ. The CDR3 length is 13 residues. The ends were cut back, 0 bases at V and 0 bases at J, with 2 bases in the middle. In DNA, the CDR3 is TGCGCCAGCAGCTTGGAGAGCACAGATACGCAGTATTTT. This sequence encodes CASSLESTDTQYF.

The DNA of the CDR3 is TGCGCCAGTAGAGGGGCGCCCATGAACACTGAAGCTTTCTTT. Translation gives CASRGAPMNTEAFF. V and J are TRBV5-1 and TRBJ1-1, with D perhaps TRBD1 (5 bases). The CDR3 extends over 14 amino acids. The germline V gene has CDR1 SGHRS and CDR2 YFSETQ. The V end was cut by 8 bases, the J end by 0 bases, with 14 bases between.

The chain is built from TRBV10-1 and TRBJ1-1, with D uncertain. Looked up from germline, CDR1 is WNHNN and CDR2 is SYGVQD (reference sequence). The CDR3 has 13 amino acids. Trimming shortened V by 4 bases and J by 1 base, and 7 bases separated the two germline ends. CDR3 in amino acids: CASSGAENTEAFF. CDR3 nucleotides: TGCGCCAGCAGTGGAGCGGAGAACACTGAAGCTTTCTTT.

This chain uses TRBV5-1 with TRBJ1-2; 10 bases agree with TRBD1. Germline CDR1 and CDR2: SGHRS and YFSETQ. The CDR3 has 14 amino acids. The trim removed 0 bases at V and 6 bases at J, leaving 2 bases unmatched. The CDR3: CASSLVGTGDGYTF. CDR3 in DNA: TGCGCCAGCAGCTTGGTTGGGACAGGGGATGGCTACACCTTC.

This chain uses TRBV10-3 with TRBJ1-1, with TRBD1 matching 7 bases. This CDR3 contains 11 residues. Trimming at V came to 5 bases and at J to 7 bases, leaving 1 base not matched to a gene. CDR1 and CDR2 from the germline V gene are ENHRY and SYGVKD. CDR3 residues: CAISRQGEAFF. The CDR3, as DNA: TGTGCCATCAGTCGACAGGGTGAAGCTTTCTTT.

CDR3 nucleotides: TGTGCCAGCAGCTTAGCGCCGGGGTTGAGCAATCAGCCCCAGCATTTT. Amino acids: CASSLAPGLSNQPQHF. The chain recombines TRBV7-2 with TRBJ1-5; no reliable D call. This CDR3 is built from 16 residues. Looked up from germline, CDR1 is SGHTA and CDR2 is FQGNSA. Trimming removed 0 bases from V and 1 base from J, with 10 bases in between.

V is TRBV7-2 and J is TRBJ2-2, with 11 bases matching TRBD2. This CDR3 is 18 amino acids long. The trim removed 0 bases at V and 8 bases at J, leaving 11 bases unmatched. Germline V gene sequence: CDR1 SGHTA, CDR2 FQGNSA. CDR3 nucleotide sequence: TGTGCCAGCAGCTTAGCCCCCGGGGTAGCGGGGGGGCTTGGGGAGCTGTTTTTT. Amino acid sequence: CASSLAPGVAGGLGELFF.

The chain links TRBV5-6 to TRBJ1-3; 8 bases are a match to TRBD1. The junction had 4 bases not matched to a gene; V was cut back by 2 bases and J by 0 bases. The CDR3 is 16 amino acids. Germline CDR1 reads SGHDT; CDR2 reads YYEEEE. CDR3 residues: CASSFLQGDSGNTIYF. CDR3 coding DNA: TGTGCCAGCAGCTTCTTACAGGGGGACTCTGGAAACACCATATATTTT.

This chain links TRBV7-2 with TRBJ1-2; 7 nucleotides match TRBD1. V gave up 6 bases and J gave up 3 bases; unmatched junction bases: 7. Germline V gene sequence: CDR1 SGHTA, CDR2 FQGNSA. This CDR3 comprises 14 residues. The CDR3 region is CASSSGGAYYGYTF. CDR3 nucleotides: TGTGCCAGCAGTTCAGGGGGAGCGTACTATGGCTACACCTTC.

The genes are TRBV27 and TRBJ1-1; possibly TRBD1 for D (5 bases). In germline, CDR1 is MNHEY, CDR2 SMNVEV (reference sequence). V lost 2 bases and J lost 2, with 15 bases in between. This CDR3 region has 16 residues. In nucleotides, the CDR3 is TGTGCCAGCAGTTTACTTTGGCTTGGGGGAAACACTGAAGCTTTCTTT. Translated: CASSLLWLGGNTEAFF.

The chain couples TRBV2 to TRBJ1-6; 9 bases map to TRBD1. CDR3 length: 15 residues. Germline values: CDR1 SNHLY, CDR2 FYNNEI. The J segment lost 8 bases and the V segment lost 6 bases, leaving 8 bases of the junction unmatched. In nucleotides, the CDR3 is TGTGCCAGCAGGGTACAGACAGGGGGGGATTCACCCCTCCACTTT. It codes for CASRVQTGGDSPLHF.

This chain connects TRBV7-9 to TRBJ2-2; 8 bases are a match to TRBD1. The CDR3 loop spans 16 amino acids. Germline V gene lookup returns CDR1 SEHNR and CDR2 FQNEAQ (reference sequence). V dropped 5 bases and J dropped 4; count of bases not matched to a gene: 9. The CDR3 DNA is TGTGCCAGCAGCCAACAGGGACAGGTCCCCACCGGGGAGCTGTTTTTT. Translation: CASSQQGQVPTGELFF.

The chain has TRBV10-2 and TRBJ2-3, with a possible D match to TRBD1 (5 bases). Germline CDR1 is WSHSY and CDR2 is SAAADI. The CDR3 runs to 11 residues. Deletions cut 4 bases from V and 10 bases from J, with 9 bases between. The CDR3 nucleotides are TGCGCCAGCAGTGCGGTGGGGCCGCAGTATTTT. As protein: CASSAVGPQYF.

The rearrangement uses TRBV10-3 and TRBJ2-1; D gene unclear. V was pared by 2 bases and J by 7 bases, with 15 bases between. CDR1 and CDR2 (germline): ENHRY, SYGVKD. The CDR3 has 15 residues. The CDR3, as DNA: TGTGCCATCAGTGAGCCTGGGATTCGATCTAATGAGCAGTTCTTC. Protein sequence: CAISEPGIRSNEQFF.

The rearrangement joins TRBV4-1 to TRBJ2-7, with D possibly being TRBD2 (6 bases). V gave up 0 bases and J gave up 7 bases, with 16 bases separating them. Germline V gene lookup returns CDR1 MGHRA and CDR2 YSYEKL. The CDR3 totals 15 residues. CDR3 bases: TGCGCCAGCAGCCAAGAAAGGAGGGGAGGAGGAGAGCAGTACTTC. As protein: CASSQERRGGGEQYF.

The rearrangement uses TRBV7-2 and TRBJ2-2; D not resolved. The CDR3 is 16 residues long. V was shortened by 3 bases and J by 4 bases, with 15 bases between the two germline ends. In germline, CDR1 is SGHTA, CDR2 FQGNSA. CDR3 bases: TGTGCCAGCAGCTTTCGACGGGTTTTGGGCACCGGGGAGCTGTTTTTT. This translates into CASSFRRVLGTGELFF.

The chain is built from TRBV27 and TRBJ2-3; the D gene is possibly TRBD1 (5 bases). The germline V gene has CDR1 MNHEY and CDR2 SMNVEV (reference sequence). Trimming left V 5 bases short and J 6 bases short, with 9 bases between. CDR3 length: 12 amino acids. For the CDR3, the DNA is TGTGCCAGCAGTCCCCGACAGGATACGCAGTATTTT. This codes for CASSPRQDTQYF.

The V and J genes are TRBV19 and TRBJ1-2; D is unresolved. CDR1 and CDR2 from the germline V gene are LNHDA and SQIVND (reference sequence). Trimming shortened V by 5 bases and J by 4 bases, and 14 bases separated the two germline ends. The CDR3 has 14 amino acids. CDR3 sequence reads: CASSHRTVLYGYTF. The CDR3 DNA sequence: TGTGCCAGTAGTCACCGGACGGTACTCTATGGCTACACCTTC.

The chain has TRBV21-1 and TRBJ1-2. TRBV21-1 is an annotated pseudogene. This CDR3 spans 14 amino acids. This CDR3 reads CASRKGGAYYGYTF. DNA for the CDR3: TGTGCCAGCCGAAAAGGGGGGGCTTACTATGGCTACACCTTC.